Listed here are 19 T cell receptor beta chains from one sample, sequenced in a study of CD8 T cells in ankylosing spondylitis. TCRdb re-called the 5' RACE reads through MiXCR, storing one row per CDR3 protein. This table has 300,000 to 400,000 distinct CDR3 sequences, 20% appearing once. Sequenced sample: blood, either unsorted or a sorted T cell fraction (not recorded which). The receptors derive from a male donor with ankylosing spondylitis or in good health (not recorded which).

This clonotype was seen only a few times. The CDR3: CSAQAPGPYGYTF. CDR3 coding DNA: TGCAGTGCACAAGCTCCGGGACCCTATGGCTACACCTTC. The rearrangement joins TRBV20-1 to TRBJ1-2; D is perhaps TRBD1 (5 bases). The CDR3 sequence is 13 residues long. Trimming took off 6 bases at V and 4 bases at J, with 15 bases between the two ends. Per germline, CDR1 DFQATT and CDR2 SNEGSKA (reference sequence).

The chain employs TRBV20-1 and TRBJ1-5, with TRBD1 matching 8 bases. This CDR3 has 14 residues. V shed 4 bases and J 3 bases; nucleotides not matched to a gene: 5. The germline gives CDR1 DFQATT, CDR2 SNEGSKA (reference sequence). In DNA form, the CDR3 reads TGCAGTGCTACCGGACAGGGCCTCAATCAGCCCCAGCATTTT. It yields the protein CSATGQGLNQPQHF.

This clonotype came up many times. The V call is TRBV20-1, the J call TRBJ2-2; D is undetermined. Germline assignment: CDR1 DFQATT and CDR2 SNEGSKA (reference sequence). The V end lost 3 bases, the J end lost 10 bases, and 12 bases lay between the germline ends. CDR3 length equals 12 residues. The CDR3 protein is CSARDLASELFF. The CDR3 coding sequence is TGCAGTGCTAGGGATTTGGCTTCGGAGCTGTTTTTT.

The V gene is TRBV6-5, the J gene TRBJ2-3, with D possibly TRBD1 on 6 matching bases. Trimming removed 1 base at V and 2 bases at J, with 13 bases between. This CDR3 has 16 residues. CDR1 MNHEY and CDR2 SVGAGI come from the germline V gene. In nucleotides, the CDR3 is TGTGCCAGCAGTTACTTTGTGACAGGAGACACAGATACGCAGTATTTT. Translation gives CASSYFVTGDTDTQYF.

The chain carries TRBV2 and TRBJ2-7; 8 nucleotides agree with TRBD1. This CDR3 has 14 amino acids. The trim removed 5 bases at V and 3 bases at J, leaving 6 bases unmatched. Germline CDR1 reads SNHLY; CDR2 reads FYNNEI. As DNA, the CDR3 is TGTGCCAGCAGTAGGGGACAGGCCGACTACGAGCAGTACTTC. Translation gives CASSRGQADYEQYF. Together with reference TRBV2 and TRBJ2-7, the CDR3 gives the full variable domain: EPEVTQTPSHQVTQMGQEVILRCVPISNHLYFYWYRQILGQKVEFLVSFYNNEISEKSEIFDDQFSVERPDGSNFTLKIRSTKLEDSAMYFCASSRGQADYEQYFGPGTRLTVT.

A few counts support this clonotype. V gene TRBV11-2 combines with J gene TRBJ2-5; D remains ambiguous. The germline V gene has CDR1 SGHAT and CDR2 FQNNGV. The CDR3 loop spans 15 amino acids. V lost 1 base, J lost 3 bases, and 12 bases lay in between. CDR3 in amino acids: CASSLVAPWEETQYF. CDR3 bases: TGTGCCAGCAGCTTAGTGGCCCCCTGGGAAGAGACCCAGTACTTC.

The chain has TRBV15 and TRBJ2-7; 8 nucleotides match TRBD1. Unmatched junction bases numbered 12, after V lost 3 bases and J lost 2 bases. Germline V CDR1 and CDR2: LNHNV, YYDKDF (reference sequence). The CDR3 is made up of 17 amino acids. The CDR3 protein is CATSSLPEGQAAYEQYF. The CDR3 DNA is TGTGCCACCAGCAGTCTCCCGGAGGGACAGGCTGCCTACGAGCAGTACTTC.

This clonotype was detected only a few times. The rearrangement uses TRBV6-5 and TRBJ2-7; D remains ambiguous. V was pared by 8 bases and J by 6 bases, with 5 bases between. The CDR3 is made up of 9 amino acids. Germline V gene lookup returns CDR1 MNHEY and CDR2 SVGAGI. This CDR3 reads CASGAEQYF. The CDR3 DNA reads as TGTGCCAGCGGAGCCGAGCAGTACTTC.

Remarks on this clonotype: At one boundary the junction diverges from the germline segment, which might be a read error. The V gene is TRBV7-7, the J gene TRBJ2-1; TRBD2 might be the D (6 bases). Germline V gives CDR1 SSHAT, CDR2 FNYEAQ (reference sequence). The CDR3 extends over 16 amino acids. The CDR3 bases are TGTGCTAGCAGCTTGGGGGACGGGGGTTCCTACAATGAGCAGTTCTTC. Encoded protein: CASSLGDGGSYNEQFF.

This clonotype turned up a few times. The rearrangement joins TRBV12-3 or TRBV12-4 to TRBJ1-2, with 8 bases aligning to TRBD1. Germline trimming cut 10 bases from V and 5 bases from J; bases unmatched to any gene: 12. This CDR3 spans 14 amino acids. DNA for the CDR3: TGTGCCACATCCCCTTCAGGGGGCCTTTATGGCTACACCTTC. This sequence encodes CATSPSGGLYGYTF.

This clonotype was picked up a small number of times. The gene calls are TRBV7-9 and TRBJ2-1; 8 bases line up with TRBD2. Unmatched junction bases numbered 6, after V lost 4 bases and J lost 1 base. CDR3 length: 16 amino acids. The V gene's germline CDR1 is SEHNR and CDR2 FQNEAQ (reference sequence). The CDR3 loop is CASSSPGGGSYNEQFF. The CDR3 DNA reads as TGTGCCAGCAGCTCCCCCGGGGGGGGGTCCTACAATGAGCAGTTCTTC.

This clonotype came up many times. The chain carries TRBV29-1 and TRBJ2-2; D gene unclear. The germline V and J ends were trimmed by 0 bases and 2 bases, with 13 bases remaining between them. The CDR3 runs 16 residues. Germline V lookup: CDR1 SQVTM, CDR2 ANQGSEA. The CDR3 here is CSVEDLEGPNTGELFF. CDR3 bases: TGCAGCGTTGAAGATTTGGAAGGGCCAAACACCGGGGAGCTGTTTTTT.

This clonotype was seen a few times. This chain connects TRBV2 to TRBJ2-3; TRBD2 agrees at 15 bases. The CDR3 totals 16 residues. Per germline, CDR1 SNHLY and CDR2 FYNNEI. After removal of 6 bases from V and 3 bases from J, the junction contained 4 bases not matched to a gene. The CDR3 is CASSTGTSGGTDTQYF. CDR3 DNA: TGTGCCAGCAGCACCGGGACTAGCGGGGGGACAGATACGCAGTATTTT.

There are a few counts of this clonotype. The rearrangement uses TRBV30 and TRBJ2-6; D unresolved. This CDR3 has 16 residues. V lost 0 bases, J lost 0 bases, and 9 bases lay in between. From germline, CDR1 is GTSNPN and CDR2 SVGIG (reference sequence). In DNA form, the CDR3 reads TGTGCCTGGAGTGTACTTGAAGTCTCTGGGGCCAACGTCCTGACTTTC. As protein: CAWSVLEVSGANVLTF. Drawing the rest from reference TRBV30 and TRBJ2-6, the complete variable domain is SQTIHQWPATLVQPVGSPLSLECTVEGTSNPNLYWYRQAAGRGLQLLFYSVGIGQISSEVPQNLSASRPQDRQFILSSKKLLLSDSGFYLCAWSVLEVSGANVLTFGAGSRLTVL.

This clonotype was seen a handful of times. The J gene is TRBJ2-3, the V gene TRBV11-2; 11 bases are a match to TRBD1. This CDR3 is built from 16 residues. CDR1 and CDR2 from the germline V gene are SGHAT and FQNNGV. Germline trimming cut 6 bases from V and 5 bases from J; bases unmatched to any gene: 10. The CDR3 coding sequence is TGTGCCAGCAGTTCCCAGGACAGGGGGCTTAGAGATACGCAGTATTTT. Translating gives CASSSQDRGLRDTQYF.

In this sample, this clonotype turned up a few times. V usage is TRBV13 and J usage is TRBJ2-3, with D possibly being TRBD1 (6 bases). Germline CDR1 and CDR2: PRHDT and FYEKMQ (reference sequence). V was cut by 5 bases and J by 1 base, with 13 bases left in between. The CDR3 has 15 amino acids. CDR3 in DNA: TGTGCCAGCAGCGGTCGACAGGTTGGCACAGATACGCAGTATTTT. Amino acid sequence: CASSGRQVGTDTQYF.

In this sample, this clonotype turned up a few times. The chain is built from TRBV20-1 and TRBJ2-7, with D perhaps TRBD1 (5 bases). CDR3 length equals 13 residues. CDR1 and CDR2 from the germline V gene are DFQATT and SNEGSKA (reference sequence). The V gene lost 4 bases and the J gene lost 2 bases, with 12 bases spanning the gap. CDR3 region: CSATPDNPYEQYF. DNA for the CDR3: TGCAGTGCTACACCGGACAACCCCTACGAGCAGTACTTC.

Only a few counts were recorded for this clonotype. The V and J genes are TRBV9 and TRBJ2-3; D could derive from TRBD1 or TRBD2 (5 bases each). The CDR3 consists of 15 residues. V was trimmed by 1 base and J by 3 bases, leaving 12 bases between them. The germline CDR1 and CDR2 sequences are SGDLS and YYNGEE. The CDR3 region is CASSVLFEGTDTQYF. For the CDR3, the DNA is TGTGCCAGCAGCGTACTCTTTGAGGGGACAGATACGCAGTATTTT.

The chain uses TRBV12-3 or TRBV12-4 and TRBJ2-7; TRBD2 aligns across 7 bases. The length of the CDR3 is 15 residues. Trimming at V came to 3 bases and at J to 2 bases, leaving 7 bases not matched to a gene. For the CDR3, the DNA is TGTGCCAGCAGTTTTCAGCGGGGAAACCCCTACGAGCAGTACTTC. Its protein product is CASSFQRGNPYEQYF.